The source of this TCR beta chain is a study of T cell responses to AZD1222 COVID-19 vaccine. Points from the study as a whole: In a largely white British group with more females than males, clonal diversity was possibly underestimated. As reported, nearly half of all spike-specific TCRs target variant regions that are unmutated. Spike regions recognized by vaccine-associated CD4 TCRs spanned the protein, led by 160-218 and 743-854.

There are 13 residues in the CDR3. Trimming stripped 4 bases from V and 7 bases from J, with 14 bases between. CDR1 is SGHRS, CDR2 YFSETQ, per germline. Sequenced by immunoSEQ multiplex PCR; TCRdb stores in-frame clones only, minus some. The sample carries some 200,000 clones, roughly 90% recorded once. About this clone: As yet, its antigen is unknown.

The clonotype comes from an adult who received the AZD1222 COVID-19 vaccine. This material consisted of peripheral blood, taken 28 days after the second AZD1222 dose. V gene TRBV5-1 combines with J gene TRBJ1-2; D perhaps matches TRBD1 (6 bases). The CDR3 loop is CASSEQGGRGYTF. The CDR3 nucleotides read TGCGCCAGCAGCGAACAGGGTGGTCGTGGCTACACCTTC.